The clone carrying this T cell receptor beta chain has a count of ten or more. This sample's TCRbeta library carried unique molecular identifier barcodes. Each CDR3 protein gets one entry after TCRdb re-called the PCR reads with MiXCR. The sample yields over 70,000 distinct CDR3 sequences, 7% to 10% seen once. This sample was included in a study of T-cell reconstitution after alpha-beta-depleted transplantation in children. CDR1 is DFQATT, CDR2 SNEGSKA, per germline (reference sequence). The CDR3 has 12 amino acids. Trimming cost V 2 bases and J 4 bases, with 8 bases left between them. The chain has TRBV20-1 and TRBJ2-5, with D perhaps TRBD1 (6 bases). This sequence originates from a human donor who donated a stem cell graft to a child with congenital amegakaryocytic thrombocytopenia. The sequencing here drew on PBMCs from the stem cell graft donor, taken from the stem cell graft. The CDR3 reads CSARRGIETQYF. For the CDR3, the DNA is TGCAGTGCTAGAAGGGGGATAGAGACCCAGTACTTC.